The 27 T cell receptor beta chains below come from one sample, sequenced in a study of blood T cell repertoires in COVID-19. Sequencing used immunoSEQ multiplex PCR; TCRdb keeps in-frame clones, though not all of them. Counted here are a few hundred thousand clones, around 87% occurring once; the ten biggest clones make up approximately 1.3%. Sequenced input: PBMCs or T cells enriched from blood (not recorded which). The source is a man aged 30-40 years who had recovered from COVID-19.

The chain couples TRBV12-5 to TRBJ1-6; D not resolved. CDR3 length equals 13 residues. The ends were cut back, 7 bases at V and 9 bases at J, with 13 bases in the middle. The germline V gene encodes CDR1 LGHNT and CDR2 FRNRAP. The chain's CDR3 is CASAAGRTSPLHF. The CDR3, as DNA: TGTGCTAGTGCTGCGGGAAGAACTTCACCCCTCCACTTT.

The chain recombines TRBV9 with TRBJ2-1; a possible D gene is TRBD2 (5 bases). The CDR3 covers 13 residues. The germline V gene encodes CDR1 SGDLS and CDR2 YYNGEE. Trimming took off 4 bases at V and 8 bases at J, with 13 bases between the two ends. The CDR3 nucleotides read TGTGCCAGCAGCCCCGGACTGCTCCATGAGCAGTTCTTC. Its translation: CASSPGLLHEQFF.

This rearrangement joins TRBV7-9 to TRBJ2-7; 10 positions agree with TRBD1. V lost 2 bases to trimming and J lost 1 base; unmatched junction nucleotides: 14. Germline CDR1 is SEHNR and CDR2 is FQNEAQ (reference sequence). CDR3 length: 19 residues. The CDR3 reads CASSLSNWTGGLASYEQYF. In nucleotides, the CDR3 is TGTGCCAGCAGCTTAAGTAACTGGACAGGGGGTTTGGCATCCTACGAGCAGTACTTC. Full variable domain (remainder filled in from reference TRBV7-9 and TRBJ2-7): DTGVSQNPRHKITKRGQNVTFRCDPISEHNRLYWYRQTLGQGPEFLTYFQNEAQLEKSRLLSDRFSAERPKGSFSTLEIQRTEQGDSAMYLCASSLSNWTGGLASYEQYFGPGTRLTVT.

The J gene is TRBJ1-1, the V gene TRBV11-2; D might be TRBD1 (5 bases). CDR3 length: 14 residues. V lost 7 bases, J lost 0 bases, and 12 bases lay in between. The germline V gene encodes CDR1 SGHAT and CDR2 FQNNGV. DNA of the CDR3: TGTGCCAGCACGATGACAGATATGAACACTGAAGCTTTCTTT. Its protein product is CASTMTDMNTEAFF.

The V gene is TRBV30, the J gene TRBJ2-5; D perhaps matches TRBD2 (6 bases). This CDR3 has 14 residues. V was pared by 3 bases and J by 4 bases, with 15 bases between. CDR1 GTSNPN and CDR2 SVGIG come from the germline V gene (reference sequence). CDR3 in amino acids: CAWSGGPSRETQYF. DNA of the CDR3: TGTGCCTGGAGCGGGGGTCCTAGCAGAGAGACCCAGTACTTC.

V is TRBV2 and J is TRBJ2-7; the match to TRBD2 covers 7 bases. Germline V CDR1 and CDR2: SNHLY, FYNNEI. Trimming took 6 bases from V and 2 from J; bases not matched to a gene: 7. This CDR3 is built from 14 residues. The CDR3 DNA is TGTGCCAGCAGGCAACCGGGGACTACCTACGAGCAGTACTTC. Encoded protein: CASRQPGTTYEQYF.

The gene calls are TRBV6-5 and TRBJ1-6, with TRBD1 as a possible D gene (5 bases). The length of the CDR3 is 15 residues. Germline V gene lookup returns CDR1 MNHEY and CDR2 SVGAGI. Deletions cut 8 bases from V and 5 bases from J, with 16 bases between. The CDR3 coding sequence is TGTGCCAGCCTTGGTCAGGGCACCAATAATTCACCCCTCCACTTT. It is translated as CASLGQGTNNSPLHF.

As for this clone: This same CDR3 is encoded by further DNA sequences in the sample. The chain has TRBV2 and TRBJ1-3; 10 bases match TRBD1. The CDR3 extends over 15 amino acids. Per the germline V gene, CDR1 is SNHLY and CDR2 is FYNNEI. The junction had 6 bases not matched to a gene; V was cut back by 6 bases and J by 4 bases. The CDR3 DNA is TGTGCCAGCAGCCGGGACAGGGGCCAGGGAAACACCATATATTTT. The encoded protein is CASSRDRGQGNTIYF.

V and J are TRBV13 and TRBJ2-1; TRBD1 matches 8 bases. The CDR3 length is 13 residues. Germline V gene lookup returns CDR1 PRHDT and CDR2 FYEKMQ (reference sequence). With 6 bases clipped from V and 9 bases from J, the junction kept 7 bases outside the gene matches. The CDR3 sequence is CASSEATGGEQFF. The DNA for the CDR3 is TGTGCCAGCAGTGAAGCAACAGGGGGTGAGCAGTTCTTC.

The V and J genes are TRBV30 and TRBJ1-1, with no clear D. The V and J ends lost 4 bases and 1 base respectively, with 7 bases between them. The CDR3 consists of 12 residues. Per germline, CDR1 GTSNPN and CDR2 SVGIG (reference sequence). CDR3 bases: TGTGCCTGGATCACCAGGAACACTGAAGCTTTCTTT. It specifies CAWITRNTEAFF.

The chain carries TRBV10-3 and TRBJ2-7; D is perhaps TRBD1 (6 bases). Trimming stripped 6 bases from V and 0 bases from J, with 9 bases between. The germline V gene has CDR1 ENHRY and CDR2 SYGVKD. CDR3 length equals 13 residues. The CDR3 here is CAISTGSSYEQYF. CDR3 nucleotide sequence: TGTGCCATCAGCACAGGGAGCTCCTACGAGCAGTACTTC.

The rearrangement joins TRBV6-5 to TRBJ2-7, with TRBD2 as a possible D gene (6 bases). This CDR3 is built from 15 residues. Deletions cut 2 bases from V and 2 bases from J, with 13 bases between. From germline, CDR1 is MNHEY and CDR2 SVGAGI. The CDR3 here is CASSYEAGPTYEQYF. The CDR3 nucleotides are TGTGCCAGCAGTTACGAGGCGGGACCTACCTACGAGCAGTACTTC.

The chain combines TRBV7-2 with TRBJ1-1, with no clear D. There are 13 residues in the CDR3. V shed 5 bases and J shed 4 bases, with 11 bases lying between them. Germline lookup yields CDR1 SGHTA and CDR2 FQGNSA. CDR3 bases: TGTGCCAGCAGCCAGGTTGAAATCACTGAAGCTTTCTTT. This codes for CASSQVEITEAFF.

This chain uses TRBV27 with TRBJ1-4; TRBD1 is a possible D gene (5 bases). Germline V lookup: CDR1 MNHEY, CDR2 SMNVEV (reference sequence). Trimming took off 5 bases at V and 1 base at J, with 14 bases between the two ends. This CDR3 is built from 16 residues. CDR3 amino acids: CASSLRPGITNEKLFF. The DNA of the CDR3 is TGTGCCAGCAGTCTTCGACCAGGGATAACTAATGAAAAACTGTTTTTT.

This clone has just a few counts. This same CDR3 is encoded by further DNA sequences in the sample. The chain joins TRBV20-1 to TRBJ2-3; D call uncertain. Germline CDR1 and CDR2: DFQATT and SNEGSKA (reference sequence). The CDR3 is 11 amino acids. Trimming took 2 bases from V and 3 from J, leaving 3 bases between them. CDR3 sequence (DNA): TGCAGTGCTAGACTTACAGATACGCAGTATTTT. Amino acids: CSARLTDTQYF.

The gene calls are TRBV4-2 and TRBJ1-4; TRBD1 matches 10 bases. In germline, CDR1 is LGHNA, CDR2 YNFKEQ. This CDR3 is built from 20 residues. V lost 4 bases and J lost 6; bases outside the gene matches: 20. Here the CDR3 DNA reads TGTGCCAGCAGCCTGAGCGTCTACGGGACAGGGGACTCCCCCCATGAAAAACTGTTTTTT. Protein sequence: CASSLSVYGTGDSPHEKLFF.

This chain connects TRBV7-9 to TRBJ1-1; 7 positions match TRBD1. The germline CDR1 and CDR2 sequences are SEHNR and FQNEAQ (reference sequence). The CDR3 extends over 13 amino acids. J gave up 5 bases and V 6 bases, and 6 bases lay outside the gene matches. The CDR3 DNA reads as TGTGCCAGCAGTCCCGACAGGGTTACTGAAGCTTTCTTT. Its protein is CASSPDRVTEAFF.

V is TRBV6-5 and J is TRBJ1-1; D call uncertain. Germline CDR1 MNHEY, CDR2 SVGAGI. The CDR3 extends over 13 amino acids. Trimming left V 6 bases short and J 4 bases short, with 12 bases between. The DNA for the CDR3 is TGTGCCAGCAGCCCCGGGTCGGCCACTGAAGCTTTCTTT. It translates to CASSPGSATEAFF.

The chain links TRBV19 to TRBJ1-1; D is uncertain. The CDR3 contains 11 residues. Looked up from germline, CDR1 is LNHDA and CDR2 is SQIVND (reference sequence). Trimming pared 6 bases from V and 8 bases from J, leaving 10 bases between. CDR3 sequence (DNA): TGTGCCAGTAGGACACAGAGAGAAGCTTTCTTT. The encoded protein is CASRTQREAFF.

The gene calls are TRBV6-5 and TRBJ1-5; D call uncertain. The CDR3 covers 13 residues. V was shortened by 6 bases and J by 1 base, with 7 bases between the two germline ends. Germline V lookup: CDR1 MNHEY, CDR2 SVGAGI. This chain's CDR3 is CASREDSNQPQHF. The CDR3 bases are TGTGCCAGCAGGGAGGACAGCAATCAGCCCCAGCATTTT.

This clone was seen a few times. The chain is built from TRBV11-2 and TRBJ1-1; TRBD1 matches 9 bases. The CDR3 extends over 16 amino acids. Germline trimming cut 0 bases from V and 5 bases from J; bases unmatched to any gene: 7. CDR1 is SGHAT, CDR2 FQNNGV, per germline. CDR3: CASSLEITGGKTEAFF. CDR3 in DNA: TGTGCCAGCAGCTTAGAGATCACAGGGGGCAAAACTGAAGCTTTCTTT.

CDR3 in DNA: TGTGCCAGCAGTTTAGAGGGACAGGAGAGCTACGAGCAGTACTTC. Protein: CASSLEGQESYEQYF. The chain carries TRBV27 and TRBJ2-7; 8 bases map to TRBD1. J gave up 3 bases and V 2 bases, and 6 bases lay outside the gene matches. The CDR3 covers 15 residues. From germline, CDR1 is MNHEY and CDR2 SMNVEV (reference sequence).

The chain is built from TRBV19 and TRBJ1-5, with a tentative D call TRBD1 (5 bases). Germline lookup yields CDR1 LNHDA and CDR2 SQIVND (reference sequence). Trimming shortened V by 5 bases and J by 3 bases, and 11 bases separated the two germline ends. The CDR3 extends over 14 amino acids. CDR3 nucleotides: TGTGCCAGTAGTGCCTGGGGCAACAATCAGCCCCAGCATTTT. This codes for CASSAWGNNQPQHF.

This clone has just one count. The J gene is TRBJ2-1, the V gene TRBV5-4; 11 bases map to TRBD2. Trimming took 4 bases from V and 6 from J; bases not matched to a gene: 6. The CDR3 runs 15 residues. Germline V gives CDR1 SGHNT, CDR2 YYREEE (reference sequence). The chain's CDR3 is CASSLGLAGGNEQFF. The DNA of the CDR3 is TGTGCCAGCAGCCTCGGGCTAGCGGGGGGCAATGAGCAGTTCTTC.

In DNA, the CDR3 is TGTGCCATCAGTGAGCGACAAGGACTCCCGGTTTTGGGGTATTTT. This codes for CAISERQGLPVLGYF. This chain connects TRBV10-3 to TRBJ2-3; possible D gene TRBD2, 5 bases. Germline CDR1 and CDR2: ENHRY and SYGVKD. V shed 2 bases and J shed 14 bases, with 23 bases lying between them. This CDR3 has 15 residues.

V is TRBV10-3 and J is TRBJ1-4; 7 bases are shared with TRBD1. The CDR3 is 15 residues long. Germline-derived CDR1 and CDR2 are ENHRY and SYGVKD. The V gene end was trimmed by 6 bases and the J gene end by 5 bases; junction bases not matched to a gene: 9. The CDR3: CAIRFKGRGNEKLFF. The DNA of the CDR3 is TGTGCCATCAGGTTTAAGGGCAGGGGGAATGAAAAACTGTTTTTT.

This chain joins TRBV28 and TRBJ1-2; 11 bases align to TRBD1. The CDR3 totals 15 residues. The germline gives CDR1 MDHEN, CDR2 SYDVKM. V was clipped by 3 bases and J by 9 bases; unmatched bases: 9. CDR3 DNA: TGTGCCAGCAGTTTGGTAACCGGGACAGGGGGTAGCTACACCTTC. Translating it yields CASSLVTGTGGSYTF.